This T cell receptor beta chain comes out of a study of cytomegalovirus exposure and HLA in healthy donors. The CDR3 has 16 amino acids. V lost 1 base and J lost 6; bases outside the gene matches: 9. The germline V gene has CDR1 SGHVS and CDR2 FNYEAQ. The study ran its PCR with 60 Vbeta and 13 Jbeta primers. Data came from immunoSEQ multiplex PCR; TCRdb stores just in-frame clones and leaves some out. The data hold around 300,000 clones, with under 80% observed a single time. This receptor was obtained from a female donor in good health and CMV-seronegative. The sample was PBMCs. The V and J genes are TRBV7-6 and TRBJ1-2; 9 bases match TRBD1. The CDR3 DNA reads as TGTGCCAGCAGCTTAGGAACAGGGGGCTTCTGGGATGGCTACACCTTC. Protein: CASSLGTGGFWDGYTF.